This passage covers 20 T cell receptor beta chains from one sample sequenced in a study of Ad26.COV2.S vaccination and SARS-CoV-2 variants. Assay used: immunoSEQ multiplex PCR; TCRdb lists only in-frame clones, some missing. The sample has about 390,000 clones, 75% to 90% seen once. Stated treatment: 15 to 20 received Ad26.COV2.S at low or high dose, single or two shots; a few received placebo; per-sample allocation not given. Sampling took place 63 days after the first vaccine or placebo injection. The source was peripheral blood, collected in a trial of Ad26.COV2.S vaccine versus placebo. The origin of the receptors is a person aged 18-65 years who received the Ad26.COV2.S COVID-19 vaccine or a placebo.

In its sample, this clone was seen a few times. V usage is TRBV29-1 and J usage is TRBJ2-7, with D unclear. Germline V gene sequence: CDR1 SQVTM, CDR2 ANQGSEA. The V end was cut by 3 bases, the J end by 1 base, with 4 bases between. The CDR3 is made up of 11 amino acids. This CDR3 reads CSVELSYEQYF. CDR3 sequence (DNA): TGCAGCGTTGAGCTGTCCTACGAGCAGTACTTC.

This chain connects TRBV18 to TRBJ1-1; possibly TRBD1 for D (6 bases). The CDR3 runs to 16 residues. The germline V gene has CDR1 KGHSH and CDR2 LQKENI. Trimming pared 4 bases from V and 4 bases from J, leaving 19 bases between. The CDR3 DNA follows: TGTGCCAGCTCACATGGGACCTTGGGGGCAGGCACTGAAGCTTTCTTT. It encodes CASSHGTLGAGTEAFF.

The gene calls are TRBV3-1 (or the pseudogene TRBV3-2) and TRBJ1-4; D gene uncertain. CDR3 length equals 14 residues. V shed 6 bases and J shed 3 bases, with 11 bases lying between them. Germline values: CDR1 LGHDT, CDR2 YNNKEL (reference sequence). The CDR3 here is CASSLRRPNEKLFF. For the CDR3, the DNA is TGTGCCAGCAGTCTAAGGAGGCCTAATGAAAAACTGTTTTTT.

In its sample, this clone was seen once. The V call is TRBV6-5, the J call TRBJ2-7; 10 bases agree with TRBD1. Trimming took 6 bases from V and 1 from J; bases not matched to a gene: 6. Germline V gene sequence: CDR1 MNHEY, CDR2 SVGAGI. CDR3 length: 15 amino acids. The CDR3 spells CASRDGTGESYEQYF. The CDR3 DNA reads TGTGCCAGCAGAGACGGGACAGGGGAATCCTACGAGCAGTACTTC.

This clone was observed a handful of times. The J gene is TRBJ2-7, the V gene TRBV9, with 9 bases lining up with TRBD1. CDR3 length: 14 residues. CDR1 is SGDLS, CDR2 YYNGEE, per germline. V was pared by 4 bases and J by 5 bases, with 7 bases of the junction left unmatched. The CDR3 region has the DNA TGTGCCAGCAGCCCCCGGACAGGGGTGGACGAGCAGTACTTC. It yields the protein CASSPRTGVDEQYF.

V usage is TRBV2 and J usage is TRBJ1-1, with no clear D. CDR3 length equals 11 residues. Germline lookup yields CDR1 SNHLY and CDR2 FYNNEI. V was clipped by 11 bases and J by 3 bases, with 10 bases between them. The CDR3 DNA follows: TGTGCCGGTTTACGGGACACTGAAGCTTTCTTT. Its translation is CAGLRDTEAFF.

V gene TRBV7-6 combines with J gene TRBJ2-6; 9 bases fit TRBD1. The CDR3 extends over 16 amino acids. CDR1 is SGHVS and CDR2 is FNYEAQ in the germline V gene. With V trimmed by 4 bases and J by 7 bases, 8 bases remained unmatched. The DNA of the CDR3 is TGTGCCAGCAGCTCGGGACAGGGTTTGATAGCCAACGTCCTGACTTTC. Translation gives CASSSGQGLIANVLTF.

CDR3 loop: CASSSHTDGKQETQYF. The CDR3 DNA reads as TGTGCCAGCAGCTCGCACACGGACGGTAAGCAAGAGACCCAGTACTTC. The rearrangement links TRBV21-1 to TRBJ2-5. TRBV21-1 is assigned pseudogene status. The CDR3 runs to 16 residues.

This chain links TRBV12-3 or TRBV12-4 with TRBJ1-3; D is ambiguous. V lost 0 bases, J lost 4 bases, and 4 bases lay in between. The CDR3 consists of 13 residues. This CDR3 is CASSLAQGNTIYF. Here the CDR3 DNA reads TGTGCCAGCAGTTTAGCGCAGGGAAACACCATATATTTT.

The CDR3 DNA is TGTGCCAGCAACGGCCGGGACAGTCGTGCTGGCTACACCTTC. Its translation: CASNGRDSRAGYTF. V gene TRBV2 combines with J gene TRBJ1-2, with 7 bases aligning to TRBD1. With 7 bases clipped from V and 7 bases from J, the junction kept 12 bases outside the gene matches. The CDR3 contains 14 residues. Germline V gene data show CDR1 as SNHLY and CDR2 as FYNNEI.

The chain has TRBV6-1 and TRBJ2-5, with TRBD1 identical over 9 bases. The CDR3 is 15 amino acids. The ends lost 1 base at V and 5 bases at J; junction bases unmatched: 5. Germline assignment: CDR1 MNHNS and CDR2 SASEGT. The CDR3 region is CASSEGWTGVETQYF. Here the CDR3 DNA reads TGTGCCAGCAGTGAAGGGTGGACAGGGGTGGAGACCCAGTACTTC.

The V and J genes are TRBV6-2 or TRBV6-3 and TRBJ2-5; possibly TRBD2 for D (5 bases). Germline CDR1 MNHEY, CDR2 SVGEGT. Trimming stripped 4 bases from V and 7 bases from J, with 13 bases between. The CDR3 has 13 residues. The CDR3 region is CASSSLASGTQYF. CDR3 DNA sequence: TGTGCCAGCAGTTCCCTAGCCTCGGGGACCCAGTACTTC.

This clone was detected only once. At one end the junction does not follow the germline gene, possibly because of a read error. The V gene is TRBV13, the J gene TRBJ1-3; D is uncertain. The length of the CDR3 is 12 residues. Germline loops: CDR1 PRHDT, CDR2 FYEKMQ (reference sequence). CDR3 protein: CASSLGGNTIYF. The CDR3 bases are TGTGCCAGCAGCCTAGGGGGAAACACCATATATTTT.

The CDR3 reads CAWSVIGWEQYF. The CDR3 DNA reads TGTGCCTGGAGTGTTATTGGCTGGGAGCAGTACTTC. This rearrangement joins TRBV30 to TRBJ2-7; D remains ambiguous. V lost 0 bases to trimming and J lost 7 bases, with 10 bases between them. CDR3 length equals 12 residues. Germline CDR1 and CDR2: GTSNPN and SVGIG (reference sequence).

V and J are TRBV7-8 and TRBJ2-7; 7 bases fit TRBD2. Germline assignment: CDR1 SGHVS and CDR2 FQNEAQ. Unmatched junction bases numbered 12, after V lost 7 bases and J lost 0 bases. This CDR3 region has 16 residues. The CDR3 DNA follows: TGTGCCAGCATCCCGTTCGGGGGGAAAAGCTCCTACGAGCAGTACTTC. Translation: CASIPFGGKSSYEQYF.

This chain connects TRBV11-2 to TRBJ2-7; maybe TRBD2 (6 bases). V was pared by 1 base and J by 0 bases, with 10 bases between. Germline V gives CDR1 SGHAT, CDR2 FQNNGV. The CDR3 extends over 15 amino acids. The CDR3 coding sequence is TGTGCCAGCAGCTTAGTTGCCGGGAGCTCCTACGAGCAGTACTTC. Amino acid sequence: CASSLVAGSSYEQYF.

The CDR3 region has the DNA TGTGCCAGCAGTTCCTCGGGACAGGGGCCTGGAAACACCATATATTTT. Translation gives CASSSSGQGPGNTIYF. The chain has TRBV27 and TRBJ1-3; the match to TRBD1 covers 10 bases. The germline V gene has CDR1 MNHEY and CDR2 SMNVEV (reference sequence). Trimming cost V 4 bases and J 2 bases; bases outside gene matches: 5. CDR3 length equals 16 residues.

The chain couples TRBV6-2 or TRBV6-3 to TRBJ1-1, with D possibly TRBD1 on 6 matching bases. CDR3 length: 16 amino acids. The V end lost 6 bases, the J end lost 5 bases, and 22 bases lay between the germline ends. Germline V lookup: CDR1 MNHEY, CDR2 SVGEGT. Here the CDR3 DNA reads TGTGCCAGCAGCTCATCTCAGGGGCCCCTGGGAACTGAAGCTTTCTTT. Translation gives CASSSSQGPLGTEAFF.

This clone was seen once. The rearrangement uses TRBV2 and TRBJ2-5; 7 bases align to TRBD1. There are 13 residues in the CDR3. CDR1 is SNHLY and CDR2 is FYNNEI in the germline V gene. V trimming: 7 bases; J trimming: 2 bases; junction bases outside the gene matches: 4. In nucleotides, the CDR3 is TGTGCCAGCACCAGGGACAGTCAAGAGACCCAGTACTTC. Translated: CASTRDSQETQYF.

The chain joins TRBV30 to TRBJ2-5; 8 positions match TRBD1. Germline-derived CDR1 and CDR2 are GTSNPN and SVGIG (reference sequence). The CDR3 is made up of 13 amino acids. The CDR3, as DNA: TGTGCAGTGGATCTCGGACAGGGAGAGACCCAGTACTTC. Protein: CAVDLGQGETQYF. Complete variable domain (other parts from reference TRBV30 and TRBJ2-5): SQTIHQWPATLVQPVGSPLSLECTVEGTSNPNLYWYRQAAGRGLQLLFYSVGIGQISSEVPQNLSASRPQDRQFILSSKKLLLSDSGFYLCAVDLGQGETQYFGPGTRLLVL.